The 25 T cell receptor beta chains listed next were all sequenced from one sample in a study of shared clonotypes between healthy human individuals. Only in-frame clones appear in the TCRdb table, and some are missing; sequencing was by immunoSEQ multiplex PCR. Of millions of clones listed, over 90% are singletons. Sequencing was performed on naive CD4+ T cells from PBMCs. Subset of the sample: CD45RA+ positively selected. These receptors came from a man younger than 35 in good health. Some clones in this sample may be carry-over from other donors' samples.

This chain links TRBV7-6 with TRBJ2-3; 8 nucleotides line up with TRBD2. The V gene's germline CDR1 is SGHVS and CDR2 FNYEAQ. The CDR3 loop spans 17 amino acids. The V segment lost 5 bases and the J segment 2 bases; nucleotides outside the gene matches: 12. The CDR3 region has the DNA TGTGCCAGCAGCCCCCAGAGCGGGAGCCCCGACACAGATACGCAGTATTTT. Its translation is CASSPQSGSPDTDTQYF.

The CDR3 region is CASSTGFGGELFF. The DNA for the CDR3 is TGTGCCAGTAGTACGGGCTTTGGCGGGGAGCTGTTTTTT. The chain links TRBV19 to TRBJ2-2; D is ambiguous. Trimming cost V 4 bases and J 7 bases, with 10 bases left between them. In germline, CDR1 is LNHDA, CDR2 SQIVND (reference sequence). The length of the CDR3 is 13 residues.

This clone is a singleton in its sample. This chain uses TRBV6-5 with TRBJ1-2, with 9 bases that match TRBD1. CDR3 length: 15 amino acids. CDR1 is MNHEY and CDR2 is SVGAGI in the germline V gene. Trimming at V came to 5 bases and at J to 2 bases, leaving 6 bases not matched to a gene. Here the CDR3 reads CASSPRQGENYGYTF. CDR3 in DNA: TGTGCCAGCAGTCCTAGACAGGGGGAAAACTATGGCTACACCTTC.

This clone has a single count. The rearrangement links TRBV18 to TRBJ2-6, with 8 positions matching TRBD1. The trim removed 4 bases at V and 5 bases at J, leaving 7 bases unmatched. This CDR3 has 16 residues. The germline gives CDR1 KGHSH, CDR2 LQKENI. The CDR3 nucleotides read TGTGCCAGCTCACTCACCCCAGGGGGCAGGGCCAACGTCCTGACTTTC. It translates to CASSLTPGGRANVLTF. Complete variable domain (other parts from reference TRBV18 and TRBJ2-6): NAGVMQNPRHLVRRRGQEARLRCSPMKGHSHVYWYRQLPEEGLKFMVYLQKENIIDESGMPKERFSAEFPKEGPSILRIQQVVRGDSAAYFCASSLTPGGRANVLTFGAGSRLTVL.

The rearrangement joins TRBV10-3 to TRBJ1-3, with a possible D match to TRBD1 (5 bases). The germline CDR1 and CDR2 sequences are ENHRY and SYGVKD. This CDR3 has 14 residues. Trimming shortened V by 5 bases and J by 0 bases, and 8 bases separated the two germline ends. The CDR3 DNA is TGTGCCATCAGTCTCAGGGCCTCTGGAAACACCATATATTTT. Protein product: CAISLRASGNTIYF.

J is TRBJ2-2 and V is TRBV5-1; D possibly uses TRBD1 or TRBD2 (5 bases each). The CDR3 is made up of 14 amino acids. Trimming pared 7 bases from V and 2 bases from J, leaving 12 bases between. Germline V gene lookup returns CDR1 SGHRS and CDR2 YFSETQ. CDR3: CASLRDGNTGELFF. The CDR3 DNA is TGCGCCAGCCTTAGGGACGGAAACACCGGGGAGCTGTTTTTT.

V usage is TRBV9 and J usage is TRBJ1-2, with TRBD1 matching 7 bases. With 0 bases clipped from V and 7 bases from J, the junction kept 9 bases outside the gene matches. Germline assignment: CDR1 SGDLS and CDR2 YYNGEE. The CDR3 has 15 amino acids. Here the CDR3 reads CASSVAQGVFGGYTF. The CDR3 DNA sequence: TGTGCCAGCAGCGTAGCTCAGGGGGTATTCGGTGGCTACACCTTC.

The genes are TRBV28 and TRBJ2-6; 11 bases are a match to TRBD1. J lost 0 bases, V lost 8 bases, and 3 bases had no gene match. This CDR3 spans 16 amino acids. Per the germline V gene, CDR1 is MDHEN and CDR2 is SYDVKM. DNA of the CDR3: TGTGCCAGCGGGACAGGGGGAATCTCTGGGGCCAACGTCCTGACTTTC. Residues: CASGTGGISGANVLTF.

V gene TRBV5-5 combines with J gene TRBJ2-5; D call uncertain. The V and J ends lost 2 bases and 1 base respectively, with 12 bases between them. This CDR3 has 15 residues. Germline V CDR1 and CDR2: SGHKS, YYEKEE (reference sequence). This CDR3 reads CASSFQVPPQETQYF. The CDR3 DNA reads as TGTGCCAGCAGCTTCCAAGTTCCCCCCCAAGAGACCCAGTACTTC.

The V and J genes are TRBV7-2 and TRBJ2-1, with D possibly TRBD2 on 7 matching bases. CDR3 length: 15 residues. The V gene's germline CDR1 is SGHTA and CDR2 FQGNSA. Trimming pared 2 bases from V and 4 bases from J, leaving 12 bases between. CDR3 residues: CASSLIGGLYNEQFF. CDR3 bases: TGTGCCAGCAGCTTAATCGGGGGGCTATACAATGAGCAGTTCTTC.

The rearrangement links TRBV6-6 to TRBJ1-4, with D unresolved. The CDR3 covers 13 residues. V was shortened by 0 bases and J by 8 bases, with 7 bases between the two germline ends. The germline CDR1 and CDR2 sequences are MNHNY and SVGAGI (reference sequence). CDR3 amino acids: CASSYSPGEKLFF. CDR3 in DNA: TGTGCCAGCAGTTACTCTCCGGGAGAAAAACTGTTTTTT.

In the case of this clone: At one end the junction does not follow the germline gene, possibly because of a read error. The gene calls are TRBV23-1 and TRBJ2-3; D might be TRBD1 or TRBD2, each matching 6 bases. TRBV23-1 is flagged as an ORF with uncertain function. The CDR3 loop spans 12 amino acids. CDR3 protein: CASSQPWGAVIF. The CDR3 DNA reads as TGCGCCAGCAGTCAACCATGGGGGGCCGTAATTTTT.

In its sample, this clone was seen once. This chain joins TRBV5-1 and TRBJ2-7; a weak D match, TRBD2 (6 bases). Germline CDR1 and CDR2: SGHRS and YFSETQ. This CDR3 is built from 14 residues. The V end was cut by 0 bases, the J end by 5 bases, with 12 bases between. This CDR3 reads CASSLAWTGDEQYF. CDR3 nucleotides: TGCGCCAGCAGCTTGGCCTGGACGGGAGACGAGCAGTACTTC.

The V and J genes are TRBV7-2 and TRBJ2-4; 7 bases align to TRBD1. V gave up 1 base and J gave up 1 base; unmatched junction bases: 10. The CDR3 spans 18 residues. Germline assignment: CDR1 SGHTA and CDR2 FQGNSA. For the CDR3, the DNA is TGTGCCAGCAGCTTAGTAGGGACAGAGTTGTTGGCCAAAAACATTCAGTACTTC. Encoded protein: CASSLVGTELLAKNIQYF.

J is TRBJ2-2 and V is TRBV15, with TRBD2 identical over 8 bases. The CDR3 is made up of 19 amino acids. The ends lost 4 bases at V and 0 bases at J; junction bases unmatched: 13. Germline V gives CDR1 LNHNV, CDR2 YYDKDF (reference sequence). CDR3 region: CATSTFFPGGASNTGELFF. CDR3 DNA sequence: TGTGCCACCAGCACCTTCTTCCCGGGGGGGGCCTCGAACACCGGGGAGCTGTTTTTT. The full variable domain, completed using reference TRBV15 and TRBJ2-2, is DAMVIQNPRYQVTQFGKPVTLSCSQTLNHNVMYWYQQKSSQAPKLLFHYYDKDFNNEADTPDNFQSRRPNTSFCFLDIRSPGLGDTAMYLCATSTFFPGGASNTGELFFGEGSRLTVL.

CDR3 coding DNA: TGCGCCAGCAGCGCCACAGGGATGTCCCTCGAGCAGTACTTC. Translation gives CASSATGMSLEQYF. The chain carries TRBV5-1 and TRBJ2-7; possible D gene TRBD1, 6 bases. Germline V gene data show CDR1 as SGHRS and CDR2 as YFSETQ. V dropped 4 bases and J dropped 6 bases, with 17 bases sitting between them. The CDR3 runs to 14 residues.

J is TRBJ1-5 and V is TRBV18; D uncertain. Germline V CDR1 and CDR2: KGHSH, LQKENI. The CDR3 is 12 residues long. V lost 6 bases and J 3 bases, leaving 6 bases between the germline ends. As DNA, the CDR3 is TGTGCCAGCTCTGGCCCCAATCAGCCCCAGCATTTT. As protein: CASSGPNQPQHF.

This clone was seen a single time. The chain employs TRBV30 and TRBJ2-1; D unclear. The CDR3 is 13 residues long. Trimming took off 8 bases at V and 3 bases at J, with 14 bases between the two ends. In germline, CDR1 is GTSNPN, CDR2 SVGIG (reference sequence). CDR3 residues: CAAAGPNYNEQFF. The CDR3 DNA follows: TGTGCCGCCGCCGGACCCAACTACAATGAGCAGTTCTTC.

DNA of the CDR3: TGTGCCAGCAGTGGCCCGGGACAGGGTGACACTGAAGCTTTCTTT. This codes for CASSGPGQGDTEAFF. This chain connects TRBV2 to TRBJ1-1; TRBD1 agrees at 9 bases. This CDR3 has 15 residues. Per germline, CDR1 SNHLY and CDR2 FYNNEI. V lost 4 bases and J lost 3; bases outside the gene matches: 6.

The chain is built from TRBV30 and TRBJ2-2, with D maybe TRBD2 (6 bases). The V gene lost 3 bases and the J gene lost 6 bases, with 8 bases spanning the gap. Germline V gene lookup returns CDR1 GTSNPN and CDR2 SVGIG (reference sequence). The CDR3 runs to 12 residues. CDR3 region: CAWRGGAGELFF. CDR3 DNA: TGTGCCTGGAGGGGCGGGGCCGGGGAGCTGTTTTTT.

This clone was found once. This sequence joins TRBV18 and TRBJ1-5; the D gene is possibly TRBD1 (5 bases). Germline-derived CDR1 and CDR2 are KGHSH and LQKENI. This CDR3 has 17 amino acids. V was pared by 2 bases and J by 0 bases, with 14 bases between. CDR3 coding DNA: TGTGCCAGCTCACCATTTCAGGGAGGGAATAGCAATCAGCCCCAGCATTTT. Amino acid sequence: CASSPFQGGNSNQPQHF.

A note on this clone: Other DNA sequences in the same sample also yield this CDR3. The genes are TRBV19 and TRBJ1-2, with 7 nucleotides matching TRBD1. The germline V gene encodes CDR1 LNHDA and CDR2 SQIVND (reference sequence). The trim removed 6 bases at V and 4 bases at J, leaving 2 bases unmatched. This CDR3 is 12 amino acids long. The CDR3 region has the DNA TGTGCCAGTAGCAGACAGGGCTATGGCTACACCTTC. Translating it yields CASSRQGYGYTF.

In its sample, this clone was seen many times. The same CDR3 can be traced to other DNA sequences in this sample. The rearrangement uses TRBV5-1 and TRBJ2-5; weak D call: TRBD1 (5 bases). The CDR3 loop spans 14 amino acids. V shed 0 bases and J shed 2 bases, with 8 bases lying between them. CDR1 SGHRS and CDR2 YFSETQ come from the germline V gene. The CDR3 DNA reads as TGCGCCAGCAGCTTGGACAGGAATCAAGAGACCCAGTACTTC. Residues: CASSLDRNQETQYF.

V and J are TRBV7-2 and TRBJ2-7, with TRBD1 matching over 9 bases. After removal of 2 bases from V and 0 bases from J, the junction contained 5 bases not matched to a gene. Looked up from germline, CDR1 is SGHTA and CDR2 is FQGNSA. This CDR3 is 16 amino acids long. In nucleotides, the CDR3 is TGTGCCAGCAGCTTACCCGGACAGGGGAGCTCCTACGAGCAGTACTTC. Protein product: CASSLPGQGSSYEQYF.

The chain links TRBV7-3 to TRBJ2-7; TRBD2 matches at 7 bases. Germline CDR1 is SGHTA and CDR2 is FQGTGA. V was clipped by 2 bases and J by 3 bases; unmatched bases: 4. This CDR3 region has 14 residues. Here the CDR3 DNA reads TGTGCCAGCAGCTTAGGCGGGAGTAACTACGAGCAGTACTTC. Protein sequence: CASSLGGSNYEQYF.